The clone carrying this TCR beta chain was observed a single time. This sample was included in a study of blood T cell repertoires in COVID-19. This CDR3 is 13 amino acids long. Germline V gives CDR1 MNHEY, CDR2 SVGAGI. Trimming removed 5 bases at V and 9 bases at J, with 16 bases between. Method: immunoSEQ multiplex PCR; TCRdb's copy keeps in-frame clones and lacks some. Among about 190,000 clones listed, roughly 84% were seen once. The chain joins TRBV6-5 to TRBJ1-1; D is ambiguous. Sequenced sample: PBMCs or T cells enriched from blood (not recorded which). This TCR derives from a woman between 25 and 40 years old who had been exposed to COVID-19. CDR3 DNA sequence: TGTGCCAGCAGTACCGGAGTTTTAAGCCAAGCTTTCTTT. Translation: CASSTGVLSQAFF.